These 9 T cell receptor beta chains originate from one sample sequenced in a study of shared clonotypes between healthy human individuals. The data were produced by immunoSEQ multiplex PCR, yet TCRdb's version contains in-frame clones alone and is incomplete. The sample has 550,000 to 800,000 clones, 80% to 95% seen once. The sample comprised memory CD8+ T cells from PBMCs. Subset denoted: CD45RO+ cells pooled with CCR7-negative TemRA cells. The receptors derive from a man younger than 35 in good health. Some clones in this sample may be carry-over from other donors' samples.

A note on this clone: Other nucleotide sequences from this sample produce the same CDR3. The chain combines TRBV27 with TRBJ1-2; D perhaps matches TRBD1 (5 bases). The germline CDR1 and CDR2 sequences are MNHEY and SMNVEV (reference sequence). The V end lost 3 bases, the J end lost 4 bases, and 9 bases lay between the germline ends. This CDR3 is 13 amino acids long. In DNA form, the CDR3 reads TGTGCCAGCAGTTTCTCAGGGTTCTATGGCTACACCTTC. Translated: CASSFSGFYGYTF.

This clone was seen just once. Other DNA sequences within the sample encode an identical CDR3. This chain joins TRBV27 and TRBJ2-7; D is undetermined. Germline CDR1 MNHEY, CDR2 SMNVEV (reference sequence). This CDR3 is 11 amino acids long. Trimming pared 5 bases from V and 0 bases from J, leaving 2 bases between. CDR3 bases: TGTGCCAGCAGTAGCTCCTACGAGCAGTACTTC. Its protein product is CASSSSYEQYF.

This sequence joins TRBV10-2 and TRBJ2-3, with TRBD2 matching 10 bases. Germline assignment: CDR1 WSHSY and CDR2 SAAADI. The CDR3 runs 20 residues. V gave up 3 bases and J gave up 0 bases; unmatched junction bases: 15. The CDR3 sequence is CASSDPGWVAGGTSTDTQYF. CDR3 nucleotide sequence: TGCGCCAGCAGTGACCCTGGGTGGGTAGCGGGAGGAACTAGCACAGATACGCAGTATTTT.

The chain is built from TRBV27 and TRBJ2-7, with D possibly matching TRBD2 (7 bases). This CDR3 has 12 residues. The V end lost 8 bases, the J end lost 7 bases, and 15 bases lay between the germline ends. Germline V lookup: CDR1 MNHEY, CDR2 SMNVEV (reference sequence). The chain's CDR3 is CASVGGGGEQYF. CDR3 DNA: TGTGCCAGCGTAGGGGGGGGCGGAGAGCAGTACTTC.

The chain links TRBV6-4 to TRBJ2-3; 7 bases are shared with TRBD1. The CDR3 is made up of 18 amino acids. The germline V gene has CDR1 MRHNA and CDR2 SNTAGT. After removal of 6 bases from V and 2 bases from J, the junction contained 17 bases not matched to a gene. CDR3 coding DNA: TGTGCCAGCAGCCGGACTTTTTCGACAGGGACCGACACAGATACGCAGTATTTT. Residues: CASSRTFSTGTDTDTQYF.

The V gene is TRBV7-9, the J gene TRBJ2-7; 8 nucleotides agree with TRBD1. V shed 3 bases and J 5 bases; nucleotides not matched to a gene: 6. The CDR3 length is 14 residues. Germline lookup yields CDR1 SEHNR and CDR2 FQNEAQ (reference sequence). The CDR3: CASSFRQGRDEQYF. CDR3 coding DNA: TGTGCCAGCAGCTTCAGACAGGGGCGGGACGAGCAGTACTTC.

The CDR3 loop reads CASSQGGVAYNEQFF. In nucleotides, the CDR3 is TGTGCCAGCAGCCAAGGAGGGGTAGCATACAATGAGCAGTTCTTC. The chain links TRBV4-2 to TRBJ2-1; possibly TRBD1 or TRBD2 for D (5 bases each). The CDR3 runs 15 residues. Trimming stripped 1 base from V and 4 bases from J, with 11 bases between. Germline V gives CDR1 LGHNA, CDR2 YNFKEQ.

The chain uses TRBV6-1 and TRBJ1-5; D unclear. Germline loops: CDR1 MNHNS, CDR2 SASEGT. There are 15 residues in the CDR3. V dropped 2 bases and J dropped 4 bases, with 12 bases sitting between them. The CDR3 loop is CASSEYRVRNQPQHF. The DNA of the CDR3 is TGTGCCAGCAGTGAATATAGGGTTAGGAATCAGCCCCAGCATTTT.

The chain is built from TRBV28 and TRBJ2-2; 10 nucleotides match TRBD1. V lost 4 bases and J lost 7; bases outside the gene matches: 9. CDR3 length equals 16 residues. Germline V lookup: CDR1 MDHEN, CDR2 SYDVKM. Here the CDR3 reads CASSSTGTGDNGELFF. The CDR3, as DNA: TGTGCCAGCAGTTCGACCGGGACAGGGGATAACGGGGAGCTGTTTTTT.